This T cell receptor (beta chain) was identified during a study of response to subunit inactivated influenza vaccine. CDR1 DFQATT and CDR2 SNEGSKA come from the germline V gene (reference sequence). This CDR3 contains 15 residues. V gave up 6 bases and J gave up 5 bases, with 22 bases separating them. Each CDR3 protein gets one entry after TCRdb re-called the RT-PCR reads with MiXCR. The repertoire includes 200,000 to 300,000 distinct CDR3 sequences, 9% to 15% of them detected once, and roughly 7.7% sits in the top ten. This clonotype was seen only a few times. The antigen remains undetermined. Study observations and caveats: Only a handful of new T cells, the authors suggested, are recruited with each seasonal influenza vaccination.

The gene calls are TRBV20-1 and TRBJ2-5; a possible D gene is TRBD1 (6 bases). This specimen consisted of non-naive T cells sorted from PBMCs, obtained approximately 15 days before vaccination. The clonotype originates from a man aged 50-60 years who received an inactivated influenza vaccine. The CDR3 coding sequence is TGCAGTGCCTCCAGGGGAAGCAGGGCGAGGGAGACCCAGTACTTC. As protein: CSASRGSRARETQYF.